This record concerns one T cell receptor beta chain sequence. The target antigen is unknown. The entry originates in a study of post-analysis software for immune sequencing data. Unique-molecular-identifier-tagged TCR beta cDNA libraries were used. Once about 0.95 to 10 million T cells were used, approximately 520,000 cDNA molecules resulted. TCRdb reanalysed the PCR reads using MiXCR and keeps one entry per CDR3 protein. The profile shows some 690,000 distinct CDR3 sequences, roughly three fifths of them singletons. General observations from the study: Multiple sclerosis patients showed significantly lower normalized Chao1 diversity than controls did. Samples from a shared batch, those prepared together, strongly co-clustered by F measure.

This clonotype was sampled from a girl aged 2 to 9 with multiple sclerosis. Sequenced: blood.

CDR3 in amino acids: CSTGRLNEQFF. The CDR3 DNA is TGCAGCACTGGACGGCTCAATGAGCAGTTCTTC. The chain employs TRBV29-1 and TRBJ2-1; no clear D gene. The V end lost 8 bases, the J end lost 6 bases, and 11 bases lay between the germline ends. This CDR3 contains 11 residues. Germline V lookup: CDR1 SQVTM, CDR2 ANQGSEA.